Listed here are 23 T cell receptor beta chains from one sample, sequenced in a study of T cell responses to AZD1222 COVID-19 vaccine. Repertoires were generated with immunoSEQ multiplex PCR, while TCRdb's copy carries only in-frame clones and drops some. The table records about 99,000 clones, approximately 87% of them present only once. Sample: peripheral blood, taken on day 0 of AZD1222 vaccination. These receptors originate from an adult in good health.

The rearrangement links TRBV11-2 to TRBJ2-1; the match to TRBD2 covers 10 bases. CDR1 is SGHAT and CDR2 is FQNNGV in the germline V gene. The CDR3 covers 15 residues. V lost 8 bases to trimming and J lost 7 bases; unmatched junction nucleotides: 11. DNA of the CDR3: TGTGCCAGCGGCGGAACTAGCGGGATTGGTAATGAGCAGTTCTTC. Translated, it gives CASGGTSGIGNEQFF.

This clone was counted a single time. The chain couples TRBV6-6 to TRBJ2-1, with TRBD2 matching 11 bases. Per the germline V gene, CDR1 is MNHNY and CDR2 is SVGAGI (reference sequence). Trimming took 6 bases from V and 8 from J; bases not matched to a gene: 9. The CDR3 sequence is 15 residues long. The CDR3 reads CASRSGLAVGDEQFF. CDR3 DNA sequence: TGTGCCAGCAGATCGGGACTAGCGGTGGGGGATGAGCAGTTCTTC.

This clone was counted a few times. The rearrangement links TRBV2 to TRBJ2-3; 7 nucleotides match TRBD1. This CDR3 contains 15 residues. The germline CDR1 and CDR2 sequences are SNHLY and FYNNEI. V was pared by 6 bases and J by 0 bases, with 6 bases of the junction left unmatched. CDR3 region: CASRNRDSSTDTQYF. DNA for the CDR3: TGTGCCAGCAGGAACCGGGACAGTAGCACAGATACGCAGTATTTT.

The chain employs TRBV28 and TRBJ1-1, with TRBD1 as a possible D gene (5 bases). The CDR3 runs 11 residues. From germline, CDR1 is MDHEN and CDR2 SYDVKM. V dropped 10 bases and J dropped 5 bases, with 11 bases sitting between them. The CDR3 spells CAIPGETEAFF. The CDR3 bases are TGTGCCATCCCGGGGGAGACTGAAGCTTTCTTT.

The chain recombines TRBV5-1 with TRBJ2-7; TRBD2 might be the D (5 bases). The CDR3 contains 15 residues. V lost 1 base, J lost 3 bases, and 14 bases lay in between. CDR1 and CDR2 (germline): SGHRS, YFSETQ. The CDR3 protein is CASSLMSSGGYEQYF. Written as DNA, the CDR3 is TGCGCCAGCAGCTTGATGTCGTCAGGAGGCTACGAGCAGTACTTC.

This clone was seen just once. V gene TRBV15 combines with J gene TRBJ1-2; a weak D match, TRBD1 (5 bases). This CDR3 comprises 17 residues. Trimming stripped 4 bases from V and 5 bases from J, with 23 bases between. Germline values: CDR1 LNHNV, CDR2 YYDKDF (reference sequence). The CDR3 loop reads CATSKTGRGGVVYGYTF. The CDR3 nucleotides are TGTGCCACCAGCAAAACGGGTAGGGGCGGGGTAGTATATGGCTACACCTTC.

V and J are TRBV7-3 and TRBJ1-2, with 7 bases aligning to TRBD1. The length of the CDR3 is 13 residues. V gave up 5 bases and J gave up 5 bases; unmatched junction bases: 5. Per the germline V gene, CDR1 is SGHTA and CDR2 is FQGTGA. DNA of the CDR3: TGTGCCAGCAGCCCTCAGGGGGAGTATGGCTACACCTTC. As protein: CASSPQGEYGYTF.

The rearrangement joins TRBV5-5 to TRBJ2-1, with 9 positions matching TRBD1. Germline V gene sequence: CDR1 SGHKS, CDR2 YYEKEE (reference sequence). The CDR3 covers 19 residues. V shed 3 bases, J shed 5 bases, and the junction held 18 bases outside the gene matches. This CDR3 is CASSYLPGQGSLVNNEQFF. CDR3 DNA sequence: TGTGCCAGCAGCTACTTACCGGGACAGGGCAGTTTGGTTAACAATGAGCAGTTCTTC.

The chain links TRBV11-1 to TRBJ2-1; 8 bases agree with TRBD1. CDR3 length equals 16 residues. From germline, CDR1 is SGHAT and CDR2 FQDESV (reference sequence). With 5 bases clipped from V and 1 base from J, the junction kept 7 bases outside the gene matches. The CDR3 nucleotides read TGTGCCAGCAGCCGTCCGACAGGGGAATCCTACAATGAGCAGTTCTTC. It translates to CASSRPTGESYNEQFF.

This clone showed up just once. The chain recombines TRBV28 with TRBJ1-5; 9 bases fit TRBD1. The CDR3 has 17 residues. The V segment lost 3 bases and the J segment 0 bases; nucleotides outside the gene matches: 6. Germline loops: CDR1 MDHEN, CDR2 SYDVKM. Written as DNA, the CDR3 is TGTGCCAGCAGTTTGATGAGGGACAGGGATAGCAATCAGCCCCAGCATTTT. It codes for CASSLMRDRDSNQPQHF.

This chain connects TRBV7-3 to TRBJ2-2, with 9 bases lining up with TRBD2. The CDR3 is 17 amino acids. From germline, CDR1 is SGHTA and CDR2 FQGTGA. V dropped 3 bases and J dropped 1; count of bases not matched to a gene: 6. The CDR3 sequence: CASSFGGRAGNTGELFF. Written as DNA, the CDR3 is TGTGCCAGCAGCTTCGGCGGGAGGGCCGGGAACACCGGGGAGCTGTTTTTT. Full variable domain (outside the CDR3, taken from reference TRBV7-3 and TRBJ2-2): GAGVSQTPSNKVTEKGKYVELRCDPISGHTALYWYRQSLGQGPEFLIYFQGTGAADDSGLPNDRFFAVRPEGSVSTLKIQRTERGDSAVYLCASSFGGRAGNTGELFFGEGSRLTVL.

The gene calls are TRBV30 and TRBJ1-2, with 7 bases identical to TRBD1. The germline CDR1 and CDR2 sequences are GTSNPN and SVGIG (reference sequence). The CDR3 loop spans 12 amino acids. V shed 3 bases and J 3 bases; nucleotides not matched to a gene: 1. This chain's CDR3 is CAWSTGDYGYTF. The CDR3 nucleotides are TGTGCCTGGAGCACAGGGGACTATGGCTACACCTTC.

The V gene is TRBV2, the J gene TRBJ1-1; perhaps TRBD1 as D (5 bases). CDR1 SNHLY and CDR2 FYNNEI come from the germline V gene. The CDR3 is 12 residues long. Trimming stripped 1 base from V and 12 bases from J, with 12 bases between. DNA of the CDR3: TGTGCCAGCAGTGAAGTTGCAGGGTATACTTTCTTT. Amino acids: CASSEVAGYTFF.

The chain links TRBV29-1 to TRBJ2-3; TRBD2 might be the D (5 bases). This CDR3 region has 14 residues. Germline V lookup: CDR1 SQVTM, CDR2 ANQGSEA. Trimming pared 0 bases from V and 1 base from J, leaving 8 bases between. The CDR3, as DNA: TGCAGCGTTGAAGATGCGGAGGGCACAGATACGCAGTATTTT. The encoded protein is CSVEDAEGTDTQYF.

The CDR3 here is CASSQDRDNQPQHF. The CDR3, as DNA: TGTGCCAGCAGCCAAGACAGGGACAATCAGCCCCAGCATTTT. The V gene is TRBV7-4, the J gene TRBJ1-5; 7 bases align to TRBD1. The CDR3 totals 14 residues. Germline V gene sequence: CDR1 SGHVT, CDR2 SQSDAQ. V gave up 5 bases and J gave up 3 bases; unmatched junction bases: 4.

The CDR3 DNA reads TGTGCCAGTAGTAAGGTGGGGTCGAACTATGGCTACACCTTC. It translates to CASSKVGSNYGYTF. The gene calls are TRBV19 and TRBJ1-2, with no clear D. This CDR3 spans 14 amino acids. The germline V gene encodes CDR1 LNHDA and CDR2 SQIVND (reference sequence). V lost 4 bases and J lost 2, with 11 bases in between.

The V and J genes are TRBV24-1 and TRBJ2-7, with TRBD2 identical over 7 bases. The ends lost 3 bases at V and 0 bases at J; junction bases unmatched: 10. Germline assignment: CDR1 KGHDR and CDR2 SFDVKD. The CDR3 consists of 17 residues. As DNA, the CDR3 is TGTGCCACCAGTGATGCGGCTAGCGGACGAAGCTCCTACGAGCAGTACTTC. Amino acid sequence: CATSDAASGRSSYEQYF.

The rearrangement joins TRBV29-1 to TRBJ2-2; TRBD2 aligns across 14 bases. J gave up 5 bases and V 3 bases, and 23 bases lay outside the gene matches. The CDR3 length is 22 residues. Germline CDR1 reads SQVTM; CDR2 reads ANQGSEA. The CDR3 here is CSVDRRTEQTSGRASGTGELFF. Here the CDR3 DNA reads TGCAGCGTTGATAGGAGGACAGAACAGACTAGCGGGAGGGCCTCAGGGACCGGGGAGCTGTTTTTT.

As to this clone: A junction boundary mismatches the germline segment, possibly from a read error. The chain links TRBV5-1 to TRBJ2-1, with 7 bases fitting TRBD1. Germline V gene data show CDR1 as SGHRS and CDR2 as YFSETQ. This CDR3 spans 15 amino acids. The CDR3 DNA reads TGCGCCGGCAGCTCTTCGACAGGGAACTACAATGAGCAGTTCTTC. It specifies CAGSSSTGNYNEQFF.

The chain links TRBV7-9 to TRBJ2-5; a possible D gene is TRBD2 (7 bases). The CDR3 contains 16 residues. Germline V gene sequence: CDR1 SEHNR, CDR2 FQNEAQ (reference sequence). The V end lost 2 bases, the J end lost 2 bases, and 15 bases lay between the germline ends. In DNA, the CDR3 is TGTGCCAGCAGCTTAATTTGGGGGAGGGGGCAAGAGACCCAGTACTTC. The encoded protein is CASSLIWGRGQETQYF.

The chain links TRBV2 to TRBJ2-1; no definite D call. The V end was cut by 2 bases, the J end by 9 bases, with 11 bases between. Germline loops: CDR1 SNHLY, CDR2 FYNNEI. The length of the CDR3 is 13 residues. Written as DNA, the CDR3 is TGTGCCAGCAGTGAAAGAGCCACGGGTGAGCAGTTCTTC. Residues: CASSERATGEQFF.

V is TRBV10-3 and J is TRBJ1-1, with D perhaps matching TRBD1 (5 bases). Per the germline V gene, CDR1 is ENHRY and CDR2 is SYGVKD. The CDR3 loop spans 13 amino acids. Trimming took off 11 bases at V and 0 bases at J, with 13 bases between the two ends. CDR3 loop: CAASGFLNTEAFF. In nucleotides, the CDR3 is TGTGCCGCCTCAGGGTTTTTGAACACTGAAGCTTTCTTT.

The chain recombines TRBV23-1 with TRBJ1-2; TRBD1 matches at 7 bases. TRBV23-1 falls under the ORF class, with uncertain function. The CDR3 runs to 17 residues. V dropped 1 base and J dropped 8; count of bases not matched to a gene: 16. The CDR3 protein is CASSQFGNRGQPEGYTF. Written as DNA, the CDR3 is TGCGCCAGCAGTCAATTCGGAAATCGGGGACAGCCGGAGGGCTACACCTTC.